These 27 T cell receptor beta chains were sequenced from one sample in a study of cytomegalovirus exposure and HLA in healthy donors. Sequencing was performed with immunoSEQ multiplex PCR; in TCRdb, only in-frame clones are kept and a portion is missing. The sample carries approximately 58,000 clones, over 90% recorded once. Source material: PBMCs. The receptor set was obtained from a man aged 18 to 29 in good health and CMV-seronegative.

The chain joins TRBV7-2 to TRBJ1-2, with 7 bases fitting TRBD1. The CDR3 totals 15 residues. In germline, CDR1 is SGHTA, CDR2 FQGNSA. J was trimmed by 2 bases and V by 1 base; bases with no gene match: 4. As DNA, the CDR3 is TGTGCCAGCAGCTTAGGTCCGGGACAGAACTATGGCTACACCTTC. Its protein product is CASSLGPGQNYGYTF.

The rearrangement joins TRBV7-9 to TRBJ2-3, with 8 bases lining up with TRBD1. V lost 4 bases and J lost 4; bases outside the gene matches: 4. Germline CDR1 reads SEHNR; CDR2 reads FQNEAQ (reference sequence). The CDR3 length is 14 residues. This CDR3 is CASSSGTGPDTQYF. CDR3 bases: TGTGCCAGCAGCTCCGGGACAGGACCAGATACGCAGTATTTT.

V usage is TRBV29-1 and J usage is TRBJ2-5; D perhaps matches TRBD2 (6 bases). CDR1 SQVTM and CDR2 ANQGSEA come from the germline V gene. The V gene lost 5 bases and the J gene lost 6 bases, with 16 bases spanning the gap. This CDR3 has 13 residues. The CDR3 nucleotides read TGCAGCGTTTTGCCGGGAGCTGGAAAGACCCAGTACTTC. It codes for CSVLPGAGKTQYF.

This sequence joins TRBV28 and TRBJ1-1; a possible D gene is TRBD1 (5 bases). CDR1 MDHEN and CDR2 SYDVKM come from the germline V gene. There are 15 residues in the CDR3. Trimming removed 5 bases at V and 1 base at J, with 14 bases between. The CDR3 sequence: CASSPRDQGNTEAFF. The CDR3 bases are TGTGCCAGCAGTCCTAGAGATCAGGGGAACACTGAAGCTTTCTTT.

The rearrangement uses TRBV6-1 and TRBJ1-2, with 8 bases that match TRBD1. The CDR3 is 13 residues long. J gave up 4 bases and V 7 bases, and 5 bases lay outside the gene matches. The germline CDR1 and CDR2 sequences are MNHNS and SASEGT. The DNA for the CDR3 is TGTGCCAGCACCTTCGGACAGGGCTATGGCTACACCTTC. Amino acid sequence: CASTFGQGYGYTF.

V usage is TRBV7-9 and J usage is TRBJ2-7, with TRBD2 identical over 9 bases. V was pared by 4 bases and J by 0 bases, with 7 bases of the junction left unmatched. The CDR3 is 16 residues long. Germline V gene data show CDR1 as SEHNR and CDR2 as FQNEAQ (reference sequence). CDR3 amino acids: CASSSTTSGSSYEQYF. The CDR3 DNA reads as TGTGCCAGCAGCTCCACGACTAGCGGAAGCTCCTACGAGCAGTACTTC.

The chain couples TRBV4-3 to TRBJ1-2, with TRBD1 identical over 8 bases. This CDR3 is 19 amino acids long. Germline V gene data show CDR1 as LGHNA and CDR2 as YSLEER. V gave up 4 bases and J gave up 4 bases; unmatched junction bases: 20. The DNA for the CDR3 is TGCGCCAGCAGCCTCCTTGCCATGGGACAGGTTAAAGACCTCTATGGCTACACCTTC. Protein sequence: CASSLLAMGQVKDLYGYTF.

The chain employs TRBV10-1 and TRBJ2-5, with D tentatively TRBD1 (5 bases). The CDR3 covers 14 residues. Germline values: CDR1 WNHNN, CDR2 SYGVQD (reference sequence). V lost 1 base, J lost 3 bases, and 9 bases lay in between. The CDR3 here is CASSEWRQKETQYF. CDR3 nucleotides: TGCGCCAGCAGTGAGTGGAGACAGAAAGAGACCCAGTACTTC.

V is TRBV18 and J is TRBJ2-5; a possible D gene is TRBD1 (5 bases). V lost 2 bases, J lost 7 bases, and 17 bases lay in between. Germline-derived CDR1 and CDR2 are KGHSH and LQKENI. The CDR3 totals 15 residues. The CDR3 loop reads CASSPVSGPRGTQYF. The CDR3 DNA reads TGTGCCAGCTCACCAGTTTCAGGGCCTAGGGGGACCCAGTACTTC. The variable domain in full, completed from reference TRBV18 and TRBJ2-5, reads NAGVMQNPRHLVRRRGQEARLRCSPMKGHSHVYWYRQLPEEGLKFMVYLQKENIIDESGMPKERFSAEFPKEGPSILRIQQVVRGDSAAYFCASSPVSGPRGTQYFGPGTRLLVL.

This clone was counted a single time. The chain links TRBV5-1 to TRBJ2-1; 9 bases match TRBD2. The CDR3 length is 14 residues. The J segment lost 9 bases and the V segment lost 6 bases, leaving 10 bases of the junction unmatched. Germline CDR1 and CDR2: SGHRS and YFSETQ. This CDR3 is CASNIAGVGSEQFF. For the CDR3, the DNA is TGCGCCAGCAATATAGCGGGAGTGGGTAGTGAGCAGTTCTTC.

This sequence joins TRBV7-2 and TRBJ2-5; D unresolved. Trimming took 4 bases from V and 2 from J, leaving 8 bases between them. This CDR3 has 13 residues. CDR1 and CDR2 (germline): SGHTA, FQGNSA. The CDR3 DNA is TGTGCCAGCAGCTATGATCAGCAAGAGACCCAGTACTTC. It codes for CASSYDQQETQYF.

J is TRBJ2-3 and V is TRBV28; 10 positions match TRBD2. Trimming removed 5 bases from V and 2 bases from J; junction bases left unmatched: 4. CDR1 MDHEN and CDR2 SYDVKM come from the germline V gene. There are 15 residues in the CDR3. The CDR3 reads CASSLGLAATDTQYF. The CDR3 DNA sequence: TGTGCCAGCAGTCTCGGACTAGCGGCCACAGATACGCAGTATTTT.

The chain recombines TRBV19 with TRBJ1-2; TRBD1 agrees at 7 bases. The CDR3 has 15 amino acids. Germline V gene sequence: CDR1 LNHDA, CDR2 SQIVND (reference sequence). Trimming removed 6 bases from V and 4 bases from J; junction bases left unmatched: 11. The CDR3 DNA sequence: TGTGCCAGTAGGGAGGGGGCAGGGGCGAGCTATGGCTACACCTTC. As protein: CASREGAGASYGYTF.

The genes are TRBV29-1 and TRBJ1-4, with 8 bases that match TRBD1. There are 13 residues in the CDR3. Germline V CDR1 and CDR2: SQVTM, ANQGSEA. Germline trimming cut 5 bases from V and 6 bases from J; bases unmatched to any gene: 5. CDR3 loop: CSVLAQGDEKLFF. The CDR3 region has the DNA TGCAGCGTTCTCGCACAGGGGGATGAAAAACTGTTTTTT.

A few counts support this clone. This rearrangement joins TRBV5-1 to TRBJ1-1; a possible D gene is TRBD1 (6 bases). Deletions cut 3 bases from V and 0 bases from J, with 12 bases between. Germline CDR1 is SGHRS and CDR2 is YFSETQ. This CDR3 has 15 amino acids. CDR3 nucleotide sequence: TGCGCCAGCAGCTCCCTGACAGGCATGAACACTGAAGCTTTCTTT. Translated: CASSSLTGMNTEAFF.

CDR3 amino acids: CASSLAAGTYEQYF. CDR3 sequence (DNA): TGTGCCAGCAGCTTAGCAGCGGGTACCTACGAGCAGTACTTC. The genes are TRBV7-2 and TRBJ2-7; a weak D match, TRBD2 (6 bases). Trimming pared 0 bases from V and 2 bases from J, leaving 8 bases between. This CDR3 has 14 amino acids. CDR1 is SGHTA and CDR2 is FQGNSA in the germline V gene.

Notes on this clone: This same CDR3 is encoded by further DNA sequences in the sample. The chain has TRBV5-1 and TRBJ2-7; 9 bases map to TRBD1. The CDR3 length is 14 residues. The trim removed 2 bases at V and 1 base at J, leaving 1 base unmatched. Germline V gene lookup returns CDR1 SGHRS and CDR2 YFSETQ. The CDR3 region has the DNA TGCGCCAGCAGCTTCGGGACAGGGTCCTACGAGCAGTACTTC. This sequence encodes CASSFGTGSYEQYF.

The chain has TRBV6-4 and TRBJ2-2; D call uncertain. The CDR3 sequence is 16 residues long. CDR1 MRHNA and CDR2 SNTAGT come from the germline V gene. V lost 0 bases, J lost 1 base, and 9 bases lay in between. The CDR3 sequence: CASSDSIQKNTGELFF. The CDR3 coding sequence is TGTGCCAGCAGTGACTCGATACAGAAGAACACCGGGGAGCTGTTTTTT.

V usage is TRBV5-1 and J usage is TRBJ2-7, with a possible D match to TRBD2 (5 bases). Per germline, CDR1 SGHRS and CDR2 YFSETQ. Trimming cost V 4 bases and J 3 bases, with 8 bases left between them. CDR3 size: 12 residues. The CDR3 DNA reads TGCGCCAGCAGCCCGGGATACTACGAGCAGTACTTC. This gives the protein CASSPGYYEQYF.

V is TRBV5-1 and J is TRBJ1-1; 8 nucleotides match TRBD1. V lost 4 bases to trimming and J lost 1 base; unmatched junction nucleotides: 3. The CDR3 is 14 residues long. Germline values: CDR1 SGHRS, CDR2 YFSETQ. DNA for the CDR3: TGCGCCAGCAGCAATGGACAGGGGAACACTGAAGCTTTCTTT. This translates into CASSNGQGNTEAFF.

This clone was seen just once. CDR3 region: CATSLEGGAYEQYF. For the CDR3, the DNA is TGTGCCACCAGCCTGGAGGGAGGCGCCTACGAGCAGTACTTC. The chain carries TRBV15 and TRBJ2-7; perhaps TRBD2 as D (6 bases). Germline V gene data show CDR1 as LNHNV and CDR2 as YYDKDF (reference sequence). This CDR3 has 14 residues. V lost 5 bases, J lost 2 bases, and 13 bases lay in between.

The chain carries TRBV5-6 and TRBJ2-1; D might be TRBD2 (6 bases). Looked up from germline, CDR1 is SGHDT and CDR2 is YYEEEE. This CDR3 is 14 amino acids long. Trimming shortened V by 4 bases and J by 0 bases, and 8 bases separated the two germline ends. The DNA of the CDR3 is TGTGCCAGCAGCCCGGGAGCCTCCTACAATGAGCAGTTCTTC. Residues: CASSPGASYNEQFF.

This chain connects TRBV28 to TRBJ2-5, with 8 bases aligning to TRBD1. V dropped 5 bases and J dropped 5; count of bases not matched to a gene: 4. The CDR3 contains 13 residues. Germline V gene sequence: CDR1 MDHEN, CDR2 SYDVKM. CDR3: CASSQGQVETQYF. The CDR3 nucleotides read TGTGCCAGCAGTCAGGGACAGGTTGAGACCCAGTACTTC. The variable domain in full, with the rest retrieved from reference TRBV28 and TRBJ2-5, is DVKVTQSSRYLVKRTGEKVFLECVQDMDHENMFWYRQDPGLGLRLIYFSYDVKMKEKGDIPEGYSVSREKKERFSLILESASTNQTSMYLCASSQGQVETQYFGPGTRLLVL.

The CDR3 protein is CASSREGNEQFF. The CDR3 region has the DNA TGTGCCAGCAGCCGGGAGGGGAATGAGCAGTTCTTC. This sequence joins TRBV11-2 and TRBJ2-1; 8 nucleotides align to TRBD2. CDR3 length equals 12 residues. Trimming removed 5 bases from V and 7 bases from J; junction bases left unmatched: 1. Per germline, CDR1 SGHAT and CDR2 FQNNGV.

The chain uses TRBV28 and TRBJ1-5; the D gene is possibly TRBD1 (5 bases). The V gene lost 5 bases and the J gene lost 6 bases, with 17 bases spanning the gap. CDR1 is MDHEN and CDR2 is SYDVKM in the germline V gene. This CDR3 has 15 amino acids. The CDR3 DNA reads TGTGCCAGCAGTCCGGGGGACCCGGTGGGTCAGCCCCAGCATTTT. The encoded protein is CASSPGDPVGQPQHF.

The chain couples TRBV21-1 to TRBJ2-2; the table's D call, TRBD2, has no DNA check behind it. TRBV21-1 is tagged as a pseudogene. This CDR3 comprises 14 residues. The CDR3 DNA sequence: TGTGCCAGCAGCAAATGGGGGGGGCCCGGGGAGCTGTTTTTT. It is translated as CASSKWGGPGELFF.

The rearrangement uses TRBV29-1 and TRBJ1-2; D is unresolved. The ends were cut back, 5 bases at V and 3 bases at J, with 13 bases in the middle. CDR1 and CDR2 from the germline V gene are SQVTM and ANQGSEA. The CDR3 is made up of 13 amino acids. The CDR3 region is CSVFGNSHYGYTF. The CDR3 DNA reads TGCAGCGTTTTCGGCAACAGCCACTATGGCTACACCTTC.